This TCR beta chain was identified in a study of T cell responses to AZD1222 COVID-19 vaccine. Findings and caveats of the study: Only after the peak T cell response were repertoires sampled. Baseline testing showed seropositivity in only five to seven AZD1222 recipients. Spike-specific TCR repertoires showed rising breadth and depth after two AZD1222 doses.

Method: immunoSEQ multiplex PCR; TCRdb's copy keeps in-frame clones and lacks some. The sample lists 100,000 or so clones; around nine tenths were seen once. The CDR3 is 17 residues long. Looked up from germline, CDR1 is SGDLS and CDR2 is YYNGEE. Trimming removed 0 bases at V and 4 bases at J, with 19 bases between. Remarks on this clone: As yet, its antigen is unknown.

The chain employs TRBV9 and TRBJ1-2, with a tentative D call TRBD1 (6 bases). This sample comprised peripheral blood, obtained 28 days after the second AZD1222 dose. The receptor's source is an adult who received the AZD1222 COVID-19 vaccine. CDR3 region: CASSVEGGGARVYGYTF. The CDR3 region has the DNA TGTGCCAGCAGCGTAGAAGGTGGGGGGGCGCGAGTCTATGGCTACACCTTC.